Following are 22 T cell receptor beta chains from one sample sequenced in a study of T cell changes during pregnancy in multiple sclerosis. Data came from immunoSEQ multiplex PCR; TCRdb stores just in-frame clones and leaves some out. The data show about 120,000 clones, 80% to 95% seen once. The input for sequencing was peripheral blood, taken before pregnancy. These receptors came from a female donor with multiple sclerosis, enrolled in a pregnancy study.

This chain uses TRBV10-3 with TRBJ1-1; the D gene is possibly TRBD1 (5 bases). The V gene lost 4 bases and the J gene lost 4 bases, with 13 bases spanning the gap. Per the germline V gene, CDR1 is ENHRY and CDR2 is SYGVKD. CDR3 length: 14 residues. Written as DNA, the CDR3 is TGTGCCATCAGTGTAGGGGAGGGGAGCACTGAAGCTTTCTTT. Translated: CAISVGEGSTEAFF.

This clone was found once. V usage is TRBV7-8 and J usage is TRBJ2-1, with D possibly TRBD1 on 6 matching bases. This CDR3 has 17 residues. The V end was cut by 5 bases, the J end by 7 bases, with 24 bases between. Germline V gene lookup returns CDR1 SGHVS and CDR2 FQNEAQ. The CDR3 region is CASSLIRVGTPKNEQFF. The CDR3 nucleotides are TGTGCCAGCAGCCTAATCAGGGTCGGGACACCGAAGAATGAGCAGTTCTTC.

This rearrangement joins TRBV9 to TRBJ1-3; D gene ambiguous. V was pared by 7 bases and J by 0 bases, with 17 bases between. Germline CDR1 reads SGDLS; CDR2 reads YYNGEE. The CDR3 has 16 residues. CDR3 sequence reads: CASGGARSFSGNTIYF. The CDR3, as DNA: TGTGCCAGCGGTGGAGCTCGATCCTTCTCTGGAAACACCATATATTTT.

The V gene is TRBV2, the J gene TRBJ2-2, with 10 bases identical to TRBD2. In germline, CDR1 is SNHLY, CDR2 FYNNEI. The CDR3 has 13 residues. The trim removed 6 bases at V and 8 bases at J, leaving 3 bases unmatched. The CDR3: CASRLLAGGELFF. CDR3 DNA: TGTGCCAGCAGATTACTAGCGGGAGGGGAGCTGTTTTTT. Combining the CDR3 with reference TRBV2 and TRBJ2-2 gives the whole variable domain EPEVTQTPSHQVTQMGQEVILRCVPISNHLYFYWYRQILGQKVEFLVSFYNNEISEKSEIFDDQFSVERPDGSNFTLKIRSTKLEDSAMYFCASRLLAGGELFFGEGSRLTVL.

This clone was found a few times. This sequence joins TRBV29-1 and TRBJ1-1; 7 bases map to TRBD1. The germline gives CDR1 SQVTM, CDR2 ANQGSEA. V lost 7 bases and J lost 7; bases outside the gene matches: 12. The CDR3 runs 13 residues. In DNA form, the CDR3 reads TGCAGCGCCGAACAAGGGGGGACAGTTGAAGCTTTCTTT. Translated: CSAEQGGTVEAFF.

Comments on this clone: At one end the junction does not follow the germline gene, possibly because of a read error. V is TRBV19 and J is TRBJ1-5; tentatively, D is TRBD1 (5 bases). This CDR3 spans 16 amino acids. The germline V gene encodes CDR1 LNHDA and CDR2 SQIVND (reference sequence). The CDR3 here is CASSFWGSQSNRPQHF. The CDR3 bases are TGTGCCAGTAGCTTTTGGGGCAGTCAATCCAATCGGCCCCAGCATTTT.

This rearrangement joins TRBV5-1 to TRBJ1-3; D not certain. The germline gives CDR1 SGHRS, CDR2 YFSETQ. The CDR3 totals 15 residues. Trimming removed 0 bases from V and 0 bases from J, with 7 bases in between. The CDR3 is CASSLAAGSGNTIYF. CDR3 nucleotide sequence: TGCGCCAGCAGCTTGGCGGCGGGCTCTGGAAACACCATATATTTT.

Regarding this clone: Different DNA sequences within this sample yield the same CDR3. The chain links TRBV20-1 to TRBJ1-1; D gene uncertain. There are 11 residues in the CDR3. Trimming left V 2 bases short and J 8 bases short, with 9 bases between. Germline loops: CDR1 DFQATT, CDR2 SNEGSKA (reference sequence). The CDR3 sequence is CSARFLTEAFF. CDR3 coding DNA: TGCAGTGCTAGATTCTTGACAGAAGCTTTCTTT.

V usage is TRBV30 and J usage is TRBJ2-2, with 8 bases matching TRBD1. Trimming removed 0 bases from V and 2 bases from J; junction bases left unmatched: 11. The CDR3 is 18 amino acids. Per germline, CDR1 GTSNPN and CDR2 SVGIG (reference sequence). In nucleotides, the CDR3 is TGTGCCTGGAGTGTAAGGGTCGGACAGGGCGCTAACACCGGGGAGCTGTTTTTT. It encodes CAWSVRVGQGANTGELFF.

V usage is TRBV6-1 and J usage is TRBJ1-5; D is uncertain. Germline V gene data show CDR1 as MNHNS and CDR2 as SASEGT. V was pared by 9 bases and J by 0 bases, with 12 bases between. This CDR3 contains 14 residues. CDR3 sequence (DNA): TGTGCCAGGGTTGGACTGATTAGCAATCAGCCCCAGCATTTT. This sequence encodes CARVGLISNQPQHF.

CDR3 DNA sequence: TGCGCCAGCAGTCCGGACGGACGCCGGGGGTCCTACACCTTC. It translates to CASSPDGRRGSYTF. This chain links TRBV10-1 with TRBJ1-2; the D gene is possibly TRBD1 (5 bases). V lost 5 bases to trimming and J lost 10 bases, with 20 bases between them. The CDR3 extends over 14 amino acids. Germline loops: CDR1 WNHNN, CDR2 SYGVQD (reference sequence).

As regards this clone: The junction departs from germline at one end; a sequencing error may be responsible. The chain carries TRBV28 and TRBJ1-5; 11 bases fit TRBD1. Germline loops: CDR1 MDHEN, CDR2 SYDVKM. The CDR3 totals 16 residues. The CDR3 DNA reads TGTGCCAGCAGTCCCCAAAGGACAGGGGGCAAACAGCCCCAGCATTTT. Its translation: CASSPQRTGGKQPQHF.

The chain recombines TRBV11-1 with TRBJ2-5; no clear D gene. The CDR3 has 13 residues. Per germline, CDR1 SGHAT and CDR2 FQDESV (reference sequence). The V and J ends lost 5 bases and 5 bases respectively, with 12 bases between them. The CDR3 loop reads CASSHVPEETQYF. CDR3 bases: TGTGCCAGCAGCCACGTCCCTGAGGAGACCCAGTACTTC.

This clone was seen a single time. J is TRBJ1-5 and V is TRBV15; 7 bases are a match to TRBD1. From germline, CDR1 is LNHNV and CDR2 YYDKDF (reference sequence). The CDR3 has 13 amino acids. V trimming: 8 bases; J trimming: 3 bases; junction bases outside the gene matches: 4. In DNA, the CDR3 is TGTGCCACCTCGGGACAGTACAATCAGCCCCAGCATTTT. This translates into CATSGQYNQPQHF.

The J gene is TRBJ2-7, the V gene TRBV18, with D perhaps TRBD1 (6 bases). The CDR3 sequence is 17 residues long. Germline assignment: CDR1 KGHSH and CDR2 LQKENI. Trimming stripped 4 bases from V and 0 bases from J, with 19 bases between. The CDR3 nucleotides are TGTGCCAGCTCACTTCGACTCGACAGGCTGAGCTCCTACGAGCAGTACTTC. This gives the protein CASSLRLDRLSSYEQYF.

The rearrangement joins TRBV6-6 to TRBJ2-7; TRBD2 matches at 7 bases. Germline V gives CDR1 MNHNY, CDR2 SVGAGI (reference sequence). The length of the CDR3 is 14 residues. After removal of 5 bases from V and 5 bases from J, the junction contained 9 bases not matched to a gene. In nucleotides, the CDR3 is TGTGCCAGCAGTCCAACGGGACTATCCCACGAGCAGTACTTC. Its translation: CASSPTGLSHEQYF.

This sequence joins TRBV6-1 and TRBJ2-1, with 8 bases that match TRBD1. Germline assignment: CDR1 MNHNS and CDR2 SASEGT. Trimming cost V 7 bases and J 0 bases; bases outside gene matches: 5. This CDR3 is built from 15 residues. The CDR3: CASTGGPSSYNEQFF. The CDR3 bases are TGTGCCAGCACAGGGGGCCCGTCCTCCTACAATGAGCAGTTCTTC.

The V and J genes are TRBV2 and TRBJ2-3; D remains unclear. Germline V gives CDR1 SNHLY, CDR2 FYNNEI. The ends were cut back, 0 bases at V and 3 bases at J, with 4 bases in the middle. The CDR3 contains 13 residues. Here the CDR3 reads CASSEAETDTQYF. CDR3 sequence (DNA): TGTGCCAGCAGTGAAGCAGAGACAGATACGCAGTATTTT. Variable domain in full (rest from reference TRBV2 and TRBJ2-3): EPEVTQTPSHQVTQMGQEVILRCVPISNHLYFYWYRQILGQKVEFLVSFYNNEISEKSEIFDDQFSVERPDGSNFTLKIRSTKLEDSAMYFCASSEAETDTQYFGPGTRLTVL.

The chain employs TRBV29-1 and TRBJ2-1; D perhaps matches TRBD2 (6 bases). Germline lookup yields CDR1 SQVTM and CDR2 ANQGSEA. V was clipped by 6 bases and J by 1 base, with 16 bases between them. The CDR3 has 15 amino acids. The CDR3 here is CSVVRPGESYNEQFF. CDR3 sequence (DNA): TGCAGCGTGGTACGGCCGGGAGAATCCTACAATGAGCAGTTCTTC.

The chain has TRBV7-6 and TRBJ2-1, with 9 positions matching TRBD2. V was clipped by 2 bases and J by 9 bases; unmatched bases: 11. The CDR3 extends over 16 amino acids. Germline CDR1 reads SGHVS; CDR2 reads FNYEAQ. The CDR3 sequence is CASSLYASGAGIEQFF. The CDR3 DNA is TGTGCCAGCAGCTTATACGCTAGCGGGGCAGGGATTGAGCAGTTCTTC.

The rearrangement uses TRBV7-8 and TRBJ1-4; TRBD1 matches 7 bases. This CDR3 spans 14 amino acids. Germline CDR1 SGHVS, CDR2 FQNEAQ. The ends lost 3 bases at V and 6 bases at J; junction bases unmatched: 4. The CDR3, as DNA: TGTGCCAGCAGCTTCAGGGGGTTGGATGAAAAACTGTTTTTT. Translation gives CASSFRGLDEKLFF.

The chain is built from TRBV5-1 and TRBJ2-2; a weak D match, TRBD1 (5 bases). V was trimmed by 3 bases and J by 7 bases, leaving 16 bases between them. The CDR3 runs 15 residues. Germline-derived CDR1 and CDR2 are SGHRS and YFSETQ. CDR3 DNA: TGCGCCAGCAGCTCGGACGTGAAAGGGGTCGGGGAGCTGTTTTTT. This sequence encodes CASSSDVKGVGELFF.